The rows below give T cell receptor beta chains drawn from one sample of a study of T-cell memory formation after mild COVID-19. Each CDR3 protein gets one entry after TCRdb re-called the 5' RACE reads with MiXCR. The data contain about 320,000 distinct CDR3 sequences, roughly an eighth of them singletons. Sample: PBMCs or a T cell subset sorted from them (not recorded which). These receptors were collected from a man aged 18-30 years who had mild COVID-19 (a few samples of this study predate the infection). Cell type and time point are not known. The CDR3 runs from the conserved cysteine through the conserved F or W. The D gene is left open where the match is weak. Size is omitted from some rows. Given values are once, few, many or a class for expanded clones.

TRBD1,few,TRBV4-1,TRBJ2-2,CASSQRQGSGELFF,TGCGCCAGCAGCCAGAGACAGGGGAGCGGGGAGCTGTTTTTT
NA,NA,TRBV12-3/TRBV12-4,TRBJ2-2,CASSSQGAWAGELFF,TGTGCCAGCAGTTCGCAGGGTGCATGGGCCGGGGAGCTGTTTTTT
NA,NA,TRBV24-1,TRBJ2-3,CATSDLQATDTQYF,TGTGCCACCAGTGATTTACAGGCCACAGATACGCAGTATTTT
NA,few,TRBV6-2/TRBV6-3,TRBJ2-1,CASSPSLEQFF,TGTGCCAGCAGTCCCTCCCTTGAGCAGTTCTTC
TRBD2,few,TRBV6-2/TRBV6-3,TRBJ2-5,CASSYGLAGGLEETQYF,TGTGCCAGCAGTTACGGGCTAGCGGGGGGGCTGGAGGAGACCCAGTACTTC
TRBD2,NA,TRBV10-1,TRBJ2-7,CANRSSSGPSYEQYF,TGCGCCAACAGAAGCAGTAGCGGGCCCTCCTACGAGCAGTACTTC
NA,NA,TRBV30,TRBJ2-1,CAWSRESYNEQFF,TGTGCCTGGTCCCGGGAGTCCTACAATGAGCAGTTCTTC
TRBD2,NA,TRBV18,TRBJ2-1,CASFQSGGAVLEQFF,TGTGCCAGCTTCCAAAGCGGGGGGGCCGTGTTGGAGCAGTTCTTC
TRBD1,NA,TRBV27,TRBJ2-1,CASSMTGHPEQFF,TGTGCCAGCAGTATGACAGGGCACCCTGAGCAGTTCTTC
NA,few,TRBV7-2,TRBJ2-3,CASSLMSGETQYF,TGTGCCAGCAGCTTAATGTCGGGGGAAACGCAGTATTTT
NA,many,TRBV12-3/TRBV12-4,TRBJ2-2,CASSLAVLGSGELFF,TGTGCCAGCAGTTTAGCGGTTCTAGGGAGCGGGGAGCTGTTTTTT
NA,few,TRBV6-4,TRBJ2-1,CASSSRAGTLEGQFF,TGTGCCAGCAGCTCGAGGGCGGGGACCCTCGAAGGGCAGTTCTTC
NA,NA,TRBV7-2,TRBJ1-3,CASSLPRESPGNTIYF,TGTGCCAGCAGCTTACCCAGGGAATCCCCTGGAAACACCATATATTTT
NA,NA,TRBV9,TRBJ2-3,CASSVRSSSDTQYF,TGTGCCAGCAGCGTTCGAAGTTCATCAGATACGCAGTATTTT
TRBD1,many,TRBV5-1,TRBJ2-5,CASSGGQGGQETQYF,TGCGCCAGCAGCGGCGGACAGGGCGGCCAAGAGACCCAGTACTTC
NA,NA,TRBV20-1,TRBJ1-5,CSVKGEPQHF,TGCAGTGTTAAGGGGGAGCCCCAGCATTTT
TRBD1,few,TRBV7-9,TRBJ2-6,CASSRKGASGANVLTF,TGTGCCAGCAGCCGCAAGGGGGCCTCTGGGGCCAACGTCCTGACTTTC
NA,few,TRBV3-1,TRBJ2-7,CASSQEGHFYEQYF,TGTGCCAGCAGCCAAGAAGGGCATTTTTACGAGCAGTACTTC
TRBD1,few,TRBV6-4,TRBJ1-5,CASRKGTAFNQPQHF,TGTGCCAGCAGGAAAGGGACAGCCTTCAATCAGCCCCAGCATTTT
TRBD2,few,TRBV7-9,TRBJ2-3,CASGLRGAEEDTQYF,TGTGCCAGCGGCTTGCGGGGGGCCGAGGAAGATACGCAGTATTTT
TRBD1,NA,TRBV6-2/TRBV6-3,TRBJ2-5,CASSILPGQGGETQYF,TGTGCCAGCAGTATCCTACCGGGACAGGGAGGTGAGACCCAGTACTTC
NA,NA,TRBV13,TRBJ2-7,CASSLGIGLASTEQYF,TGTGCCAGCAGCTTAGGAATCGGGCTAGCCTCCACCGAGCAGTACTTC
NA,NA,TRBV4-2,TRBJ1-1,CASSQRGVLGTEAFF,TGTGCCAGCAGCCAACGAGGGGTTTTGGGCACTGAAGCTTTCTTT
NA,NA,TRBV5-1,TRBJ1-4,CASSLGTLRTNEKLFF,TGCGCCAGCAGCCTAGGGACCCTCCGAACTAATGAAAAACTGTTTTTT
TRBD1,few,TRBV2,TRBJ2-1,CASRGDREEQFF,TGTGCCAGCAGGGGGGACAGGGAAGAGCAGTTCTTC
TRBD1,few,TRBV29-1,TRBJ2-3,CSVEKGDRVQDTQYF,TGCAGCGTTGAAAAGGGGGACAGGGTTCAAGATACGCAGTATTTT
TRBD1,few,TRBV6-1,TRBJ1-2,CASDRDSLYGYTF,TGTGCCAGCGATAGGGACAGTCTCTATGGCTACACCTTC
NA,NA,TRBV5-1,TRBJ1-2,CASSLGAPGLNYGYTF,TGCGCCAGCAGCTTAGGGGCCCCCGGCCTTAACTATGGCTACACCTTC
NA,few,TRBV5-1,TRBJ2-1,CASSSWGNEQFF,TGCGCCAGCAGCTCATGGGGGAATGAGCAGTTCTTC
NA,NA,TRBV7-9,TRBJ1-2,CASSHTANYGYTF,TGTGCCAGCAGCCATACAGCTAACTATGGCTACACCTTC
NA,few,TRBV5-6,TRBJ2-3,CASSSDRGLTDTQYF,TGTGCCAGCAGCTCGGACCGGGGGCTCACAGATACGCAGTATTTT
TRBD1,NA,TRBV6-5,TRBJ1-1,CASSYSKGALMGTEAFF,TGTGCCAGCAGTTACTCGAAGGGGGCGCTTATGGGCACTGAAGCTTTCTTT
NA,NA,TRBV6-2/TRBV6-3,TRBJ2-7,CASSRIWVSSYEQYF,TGTGCCAGCAGTCGAATTTGGGTCTCTAGCTACGAGCAGTACTTC
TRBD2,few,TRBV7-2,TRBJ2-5,CASSLPGGMEETQYF,TGTGCCAGCAGCTTACCGGGGGGGATGGAAGAGACCCAGTACTTC
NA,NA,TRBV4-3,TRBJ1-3,CASSQFQGTLNTIYF,TGCGCCAGCAGCCAATTTCAGGGGACGCTCAACACCATATATTTT
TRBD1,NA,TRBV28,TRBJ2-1,CASSDLLRDRGTYNEQFF,TGTGCCAGCAGTGACTTACTCCGGGACAGGGGCACCTACAATGAGCAGTTCTTC
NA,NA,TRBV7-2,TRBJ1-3,CASSQVTPGNTIYF,TGTGCCAGCAGCCAAGTCACACCCGGAAACACCATATATTTT
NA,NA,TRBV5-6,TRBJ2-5,CASSLESFQETQYF,TGTGCCAGCAGCCTCGAGAGTTTCCAAGAGACCCAGTACTTC
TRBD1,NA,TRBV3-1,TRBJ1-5,CASSSQGIQPQHF,TGTGCCAGCAGCTCACAGGGGATCCAGCCCCAGCATTTT
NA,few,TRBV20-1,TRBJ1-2,CSANTFPRQGYGYTF,TGCAGTGCAAACACCTTCCCCCGCCAGGGCTATGGCTACACCTTC